Listed below are T cell receptor beta chains from one sample, sequenced in a study of OX40 agonist ivuxolimab in advanced cancers. Here immunoSEQ multiplex PCR was the method, and the copy in TCRdb shows in-frame clones only, minus some. The table has fewer than 30,000 clones, roughly 90% seen once. Material: CD4+ or CD8+ T cells sorted from blood, obtained in a trial of the OX40 agonist ivuxolimab. All receptors come from an adult with an advanced solid tumor such as melanoma, head and neck, liver or kidney cancer. The CDR3 runs from the conserved cysteine through the conserved F or W. Fields, in order: J gene, clone size, D gene, V gene, CDR3 length, CDR3 DNA, CDR3 protein. The D gene is left open where the match is weak. Rows may omit the clone size; those that give it use once, few, many or a size class.

>TRBJ2-5|-|TRBD1|TRBV7-9|16
TGTGCCAGCAGCTCCCGTCCCGGGACAGGAGAAGAGACCCAGTACTTC
CASSSRPGTGEETQYF
>TRBJ2-6|-|-|TRBV29-1|13
TGCAGCGGGACAGTTCCTGGGGCCAACGTCCTGACTTTC
CSGTVPGANVLTF
>TRBJ2-2|-|-|TRBV4-3|13
TGCGCCAGCAGCCAAGAAGGCCTTATGGAGCTGTTTTTT
CASSQEGLMELFF
>TRBJ2-7|-|TRBD2|TRBV25-1|16
TGTGCCAGCAGTGAAGGTCGCGGGAGGGCCGGGTACGAGCAGTACTTC
CASSEGRGRAGYEQYF
>TRBJ1-2|-|-|TRBV14|13
TGTGCCAGCAGCCAAGTTTTAGACTATGGCTACACCTTC
CASSQVLDYGYTF
>TRBJ2-7|few|TRBD1|TRBV13|15
TGTGCCAGCAGCTCACAAGGACAGGGCTCCTACGAGCAGTACTTC
CASSSQGQGSYEQYF
>TRBJ2-7|-|-|TRBV5-1|12
TGCGCCAGCAGCTTTGGGGACCACGAGCAGTACTTC
CASSFGDHEQYF
>TRBJ1-2|once|-|TRBV27|14
TGTGCCAGCAGTTCCCTCCAGGGTAGCTATGGCTACACCTTC
CASSSLQGSYGYTF
>TRBJ2-1|-|-|TRBV11-1|16
TGTGCCAGCAGCAGAACTTCCCGCGGGTGGGACAATGAGCAGTTCTTC
CASSRTSRGWDNEQFF
>TRBJ1-2|-|-|TRBV12-5|14
TGTGCTAGTGGTCCGACTGATTATATCTATGGCTACACCTTC
CASGPTDYIYGYTF
>TRBJ2-5|-|-|TRBV6-1|15
TGTGCCAGCAGTGAAGCGAGGGGATATCAAGAGACCCAGTACTTC
CASSEARGYQETQYF
>TRBJ1-1|once|TRBD1|TRBV29-1|17
TGCAGCGTTGGAACCCTCCGGACAGGGGGCGAGATGACTGAAGCTTTCTTT
CSVGTLRTGGEMTEAFF
>TRBJ2-7|-|-|TRBV27|11
TGTGCCAGCAGTTTCGGGATGCGGCAGTACTTC
CASSFGMRQYF
>TRBJ2-7|-|-|TRBV28|15
TGTGCCAGCAGTGCGAGACAGGCATCCACCTACGAGCAGTACTTC
CASSARQASTYEQYF
>TRBJ2-3|-|TRBD2|TRBV19|19
TGTGCCAGTAGTCCGAAGACTAGCGGGGGCCTCACTAGCACAGATACGCAGTATTTT
CASSPKTSGGLTSTDTQYF
>TRBJ2-7|few|-|TRBV7-2|13
TGTGCCAGCAGACCCCTAAGCTCCTACGAGCAGTACTTC
CASRPLSSYEQYF
>TRBJ1-1|-|-|TRBV7-8|14
TGTGCCAGCAGCCCGTCCTCGATCCACACTGAAGCTTTCTTT
CASSPSSIHTEAFF
>TRBJ1-1|once|-|TRBV18|13
TGTGCCAGCTCACCCGGGATGAACACTGAAGCTTTCTTT
CASSPGMNTEAFF
>TRBJ2-7|-|-|TRBV27|15
TGTGCCAGCAGTTTATCGGGGCAGGGATCCTACGAGCAGTACTTC
CASSLSGQGSYEQYF
>TRBJ2-5|-|TRBD1|TRBV7-9|14
TGTGCCAGCAGCGGCAGGGGGCGCAGAGAGACCCAGTACTTC
CASSGRGRRETQYF
>TRBJ2-1|-|TRBD1|TRBV4-1|15
TGCGCCAGCAGCCAAGAGACTGCAGGGGGCGATGAGCAGTTCTTC
CASSQETAGGDEQFF
>TRBJ1-1|-|-|TRBV14|16
TGTGCCAGCAGCCAAGAAGCTTTACGGATGAACACTGAAGCTTTCTTT
CASSQEALRMNTEAFF
>TRBJ1-2|-|-|TRBV13|13
TGTGCCAGCAGCTCCACAGACTACTATGGCTACACCTTC
CASSSTDYYGYTF
>TRBJ1-5|-|-|TRBV28|14
TGTGCCAGCAAGGTTACTGATAGCAATCAGCCCCAGCATTTT
CASKVTDSNQPQHF
>TRBJ1-1|-|-|TRBV9|14
TGTGCCAGCAGCGTAGGGGGTCTAGACCCTGAAGCTTTCTTT
CASSVGGLDPEAFF
>TRBJ1-2|-|-|TRBV5-5|14
TGTGCCAGCAGCGTGGACGGTACTAACTATGGCTACACCTTC
CASSVDGTNYGYTF
>TRBJ2-5|-|TRBD2|TRBV7-6|15
TGTGCCAGCAGCTTCTTTAGCGGGGGCTTGGAGACCCAGTACTTC
CASSFFSGGLETQYF
>TRBJ2-1|-|TRBD2|TRBV25-1|14
TGTGCCAGCAGTGACGCCAGCGGGGGTAATGAGCAGTTCTTC
CASSDASGGNEQFF
>TRBJ2-1|-|TRBD2|TRBV28|14
TGTGCCAGCACGAGTCGGGAGGGCGACAATGAGCAGTTCTTC
CASTSREGDNEQFF
>TRBJ2-7|-|TRBD2|TRBV9|16
TGTGCCAGCAGCACGGAGGGGGGGACTAGCGCCTACGAGCAGTACTTC
CASSTEGGTSAYEQYF
>TRBJ2-7|-|TRBD2|TRBV7-9|14
TGTGCCAGCAGCCGGCCGGGACTATACTACGAGCAGTACTTC
CASSRPGLYYEQYF
>TRBJ1-5|-|-|TRBV28|15
TGTGCCAGCAGTTTTCTAGCAGGGAGCAATCAGCCCCAGCATTTT
CASSFLAGSNQPQHF
>TRBJ2-2|-|-|TRBV5-4|15
TGTGCCAGCAGCATTAGCGAGATGAACACCGGGGAGCTGTTTTTT
CASSISEMNTGELFF
>TRBJ2-5|once|-|TRBV4-3|14
TGCGCCAGCAGCCAAGGGGGGGCCGGCGGGACCCAGTACTTC
CASSQGGAGGTQYF
>TRBJ2-7|-|-|TRBV7-2|13
TGTGCCAGCAGCTTCTTCAGGGCCCACGAGCAGTACTTC
CASSFFRAHEQYF